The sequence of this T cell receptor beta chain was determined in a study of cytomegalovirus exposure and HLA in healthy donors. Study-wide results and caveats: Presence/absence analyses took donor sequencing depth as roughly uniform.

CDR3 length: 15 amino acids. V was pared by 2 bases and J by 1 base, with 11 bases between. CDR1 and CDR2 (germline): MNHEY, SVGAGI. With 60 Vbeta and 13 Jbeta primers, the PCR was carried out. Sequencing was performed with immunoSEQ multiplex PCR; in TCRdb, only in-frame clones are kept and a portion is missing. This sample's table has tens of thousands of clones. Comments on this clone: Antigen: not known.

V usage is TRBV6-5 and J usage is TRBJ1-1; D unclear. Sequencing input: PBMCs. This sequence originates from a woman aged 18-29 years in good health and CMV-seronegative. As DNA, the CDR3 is TGTGCCAGCAGTTACGGGGAGAGGTCGAACACTGAAGCTTTCTTT. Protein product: CASSYGERSNTEAFF.